The text below deals with one T cell receptor (beta chain). The antigen is not known. The data were taken from a study of CD4+ T cells in melanoma. Regarding the study as a whole: CD8+ T cell, macrophage and B cell function reportedly correlated with neoantigen-specific CD4+ T cells.

Between the trimmed V and J ends, which lost 2 bases and 3 bases, there was a span of 7 bases. This CDR3 has 14 amino acids. CDR1 is MNHNS and CDR2 is SASEGT in the germline V gene. Generated by immunoSEQ multiplex PCR, the TCRdb table keeps only in-frame clones and is missing some. The sample has about 54,000 clones, over 60% seen once; the top ten hold roughly 4.8%. What was sequenced was tumor tissue. The chain uses TRBV6-1 and TRBJ2-2; no firm D call. The receptor was isolated from a human donor with melanoma. In DNA, the CDR3 is TGTGCCAGCAGTGAACTAGAATACACCGGGGAGCTGTTTTTT. This gives the protein CASSELEYTGELFF.